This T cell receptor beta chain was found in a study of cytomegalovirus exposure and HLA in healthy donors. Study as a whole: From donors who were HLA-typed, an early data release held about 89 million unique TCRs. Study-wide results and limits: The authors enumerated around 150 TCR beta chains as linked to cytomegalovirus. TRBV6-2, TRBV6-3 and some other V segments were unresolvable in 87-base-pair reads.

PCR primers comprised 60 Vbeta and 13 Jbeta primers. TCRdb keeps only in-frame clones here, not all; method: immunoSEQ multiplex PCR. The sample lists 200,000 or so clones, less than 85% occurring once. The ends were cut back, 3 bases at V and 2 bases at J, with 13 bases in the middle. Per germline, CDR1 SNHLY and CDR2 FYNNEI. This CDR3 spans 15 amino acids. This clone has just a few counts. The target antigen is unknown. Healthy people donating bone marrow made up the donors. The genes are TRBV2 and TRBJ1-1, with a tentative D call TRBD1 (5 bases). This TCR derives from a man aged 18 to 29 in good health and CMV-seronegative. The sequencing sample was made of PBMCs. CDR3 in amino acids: CASSEMGGSNTEAFF. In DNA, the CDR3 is TGTGCCAGCAGTGAGATGGGGGGGTCTAACACTGAAGCTTTCTTT.